What follows is one T cell receptor (beta chain) and its context. Its binding antigen is unknown. Nothing much larger sits one base from this clone, and base qualities are not available. PBMCs were isolated by Ficoll-Paque density gradient centrifugation. The CDR3 runs 13 amino acids, cysteine and phenylalanine included. Just CDR3 DNA is preserved here, 39 bases in frame from base 1. The germline V gene encodes CDR1 SNHLY and CDR2 FYNNEI. The trim is 4 bases for V and 4 bases for J, with a gap of 11 bases between the germline ends. This specimen belongs to a study of T-cell memory formation after mild COVID-19 (dated by TCRdb to the early 2020s). At the level of the whole study: TCR sequence clusters from the two donors were found to be largely donor specific. Longitudinal TCRalpha and TCRbeta repertoire sequencing tracked T-cell clones expanding and contracting after mild COVID-19 in two donors. The cohort was made up of two young adult volunteers, one female and one male, who were previously healthy.

Study-wide conclusions, independent of this receptor: Some responding clones were found in pre-infection memory, which suggests that pre-existing cross-reactive memory T cells took part in the SARS-CoV-2 response. Contracting CD4+ clones appeared mostly in the CM and EM memory subsets, whereas CD8+ clones were enriched in EMRA. The second-wave clones that peaked on day 37 were not confirmed to be SARS-CoV-2 specific. Only two mild cases were covered by the study, and larger cohorts that include severe cases with pre-infection samples were considered necessary. Clones contracting from day 15 to 85 had balanced CD4/CD8 phenotypes, while a second wave expanding from day 15 to 37 was biased towards CD4+.

Sequencing took place on an Illumina NovaSeq 6000. cDNA libraries for TCRalpha and TCRbeta were prepared by 5'RACE using constant-segment primers, with sample barcodes and unique molecular identifiers added. Trizol reagent was used to extract RNA from every sample. Amplification of the libraries took two PCR steps, and the second step added a second sample barcode plus Illumina TruSeq adapters. Sequencing of libraries was performed on an Illumina NovaSeq with 2 x 150 bp paired-end reads. Regarding the original processing steps: Reads were demultiplexed and collapsed into UMI-guided consensus sequences with migec v1.2.7. Using mixcr v2.1.11, UMI consensuses were aligned to TRA and TRB V and J templates and then assembled into clonotypes. A clonotype was counted as expanded or contracted only when both edgeR and NoisET called the clonotype significant, with the noise models trained on biological replicates. edgeR calls used a false discovery rate-adjusted p below 0.01 and a log2 fold-change threshold of 1. As an exploratory analysis of dynamics, max-normalized trajectories of the 1000 most abundant clonotypes were examined by PCA with hierarchical clustering. Separately sequenced CD4+ and CD8+ repertoires were used to assign a CD4 or CD8 phenotype to each responding clone. TCRdb trimmed the raw reads at Q25, called clones with MiXCR and kept productive beta chains. Entries that share a CDR3 protein sequence are merged under the most common genes and DNA. These V and J calls derive from TCRdb rather than the authors' analysis. In this sample the table shows about 270,000 distinct CDR3 sequences, roughly 17% of which occur a single time. Of the sample, roughly 24% is held by the ten largest clones.

The sequence came from a man younger than 30 who had mild COVID-19 (a few samples of this study predate the infection). The sample titles of this study are shuffled in the database, so cell type and time point are left out; the donor was told from shared clones. Sequenced material: PBMCs or a T cell subset sorted from them (not recorded which). The chain joins TRBV2 to TRBJ2-7; possibly the D gene is TRBD2, per 5 matching bases. The CDR3 loop reads CASSGRGWYEQYF. The sequence in DNA is TGTGCCAGCAGTGGCAGAGGGTGGTACGAGCAGTACTTC. The CDR3, completed at both ends by the reference TRBV2 and TRBJ2-7 genes, gives the full variable domain EPEVTQTPSHQVTQMGQEVILRCVPISNHLYFYWYRQILGQKVEFLVSFYNNEISEKSEIFDDQFSVERPDGSNFTLKIRSTKLEDSAMYFCASSGRGWYEQYFGPGTRLTVT.